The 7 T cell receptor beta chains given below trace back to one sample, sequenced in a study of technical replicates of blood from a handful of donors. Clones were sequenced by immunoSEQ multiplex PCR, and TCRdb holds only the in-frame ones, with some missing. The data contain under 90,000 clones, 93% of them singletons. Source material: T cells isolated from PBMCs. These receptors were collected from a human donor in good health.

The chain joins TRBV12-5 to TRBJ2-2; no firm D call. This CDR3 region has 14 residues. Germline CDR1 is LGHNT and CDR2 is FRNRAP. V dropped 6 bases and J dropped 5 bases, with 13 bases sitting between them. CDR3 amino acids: CASGGDGYTGELFF. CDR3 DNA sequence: TGTGCTAGTGGCGGCGACGGGTATACCGGGGAGCTGTTTTTT.

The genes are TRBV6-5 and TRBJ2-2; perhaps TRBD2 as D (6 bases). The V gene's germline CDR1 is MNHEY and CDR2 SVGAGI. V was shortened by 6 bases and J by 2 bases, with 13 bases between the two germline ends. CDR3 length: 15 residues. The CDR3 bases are TGTGCCAGCAGCCTCTCGGGACTCAACACCGGGGAGCTGTTTTTT. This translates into CASSLSGLNTGELFF.

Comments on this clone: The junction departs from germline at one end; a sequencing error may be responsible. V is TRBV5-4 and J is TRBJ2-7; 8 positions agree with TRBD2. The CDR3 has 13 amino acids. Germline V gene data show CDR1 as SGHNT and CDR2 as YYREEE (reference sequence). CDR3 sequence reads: CASSPGGGDMILF. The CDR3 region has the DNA TGTGCCAGCAGCCCGGGGGGGGGTGACATGATCCTCTTC.

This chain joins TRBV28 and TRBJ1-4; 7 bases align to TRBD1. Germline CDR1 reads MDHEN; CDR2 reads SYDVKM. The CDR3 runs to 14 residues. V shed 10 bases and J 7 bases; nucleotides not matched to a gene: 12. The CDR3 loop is CAITNRGGGEKLFF. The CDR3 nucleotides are TGTGCCATAACCAACAGGGGCGGAGGTGAAAAACTGTTTTTT.

CDR3 protein: CASSLGDRGLYKVEQFF. The CDR3 region has the DNA TGTGCCAGCAGCTTGGGAGACAGGGGCCTCTACAAGGTTGAGCAGTTCTTC. The chain has TRBV5-6 and TRBJ2-1; 8 bases match TRBD1. There are 17 residues in the CDR3. Germline-derived CDR1 and CDR2 are SGHDT and YYEEEE. J lost 9 bases, V lost 0 bases, and 14 bases had no gene match. Full variable domain (remainder filled in from reference TRBV5-6 and TRBJ2-1): DAGVTQSPTHLIKTRGQQVTLRCSPKSGHDTVSWYQQALGQGPQFIFQYYEEEERQRGNFPDRFSGHQFPNYSSELNVNALLLGDSALYLCASSLGDRGLYKVEQFFGPGTRLTVL.

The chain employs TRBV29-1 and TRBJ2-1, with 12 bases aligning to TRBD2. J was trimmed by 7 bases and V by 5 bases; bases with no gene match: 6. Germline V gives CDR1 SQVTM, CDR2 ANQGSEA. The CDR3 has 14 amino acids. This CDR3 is CSVRLAGAGNEQFF. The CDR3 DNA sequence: TGCAGCGTTCGACTAGCGGGAGCCGGGAATGAGCAGTTCTTC.

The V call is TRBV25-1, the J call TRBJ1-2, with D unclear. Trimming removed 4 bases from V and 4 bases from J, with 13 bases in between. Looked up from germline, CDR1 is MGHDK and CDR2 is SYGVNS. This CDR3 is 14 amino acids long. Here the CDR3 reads CASSVGARLYGYTF. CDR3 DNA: TGTGCCAGCAGTGTCGGCGCGAGACTCTATGGCTACACCTTC.